The rows below give T cell receptor beta chains drawn from one sample of a study of shared T cell receptors in the human thymus. Method: immunoSEQ multiplex PCR; TCRdb's copy keeps in-frame clones and lacks some. Found here are under 700,000 clones, 75% to 85% of them singletons; the top ten hold more than 0.01%. This sample also belongs to another study, concerning human thymus T cells.

The sample was thymocytes. The receptors originated from a boy in the first two years of life with a congenital heart defect. Both conserved end residues are part of each CDR3. The D gene is left open where the match is weak. Not all rows give a size; the values are once, few, many and, for expanded clones, a class.

j_gene | d_gene | v_gene | abundance | CDR3nt | CDR3aa
TRBJ2-5 | . | TRBV5-6 | . | TGTGCCAGCAGCTTAGGCGGACAGCAAGAGACCCAGTACTTC | CASSLGGQQETQYF
TRBJ2-7 | TRBD1 | TRBV7-9 | . | TGTGCCAGCAGCTTGGGGGGCGGGACAGGGGAATCGAGTCCGTACTTC | CASSLGGGTGESSPYF
TRBJ1-2 | . | TRBV7-2 | . | TGTGCCAGCAGCTTAGGGCAGGGAAAAGGCTACACCTTC | CASSLGQGKGYTF
TRBJ2-7 | . | TRBV7-6 | once | TGTGCCAGCAGCTTAGTGTGGGGGGTCGAGGAGAGCTCCTACGAGCAGTACTTC | CASSLVWGVEESSYEQYF
TRBJ1-4 | TRBD1 | TRBV19 | . | TGTGCCAGTAGTATCGGGACAGGGGCCGGAGAAAAACTGTTTTTT | CASSIGTGAGEKLFF
TRBJ2-1 | . | TRBV7-3 | . | TGTGCCAGCAGCTTAAGGTTGAGGGTAACCTACAATGAGCAGTTCTTC | CASSLRLRVTYNEQFF
TRBJ2-7 | . | TRBV14 | . | TGTGCCAGCAGTGGCAGGGTGCACGAGCAGTACTTC | CASSGRVHEQYF
TRBJ1-2 | TRBD1 | TRBV9 | . | TGTGCCAGCAGCCCCCTCCAGAGAGACAGACAGGGTGACTATGGCTACACCTTC | CASSPLQRDRQGDYGYTF
TRBJ2-7 | TRBD1 | TRBV28 | . | TGTGCCAGCAGTTTCAGGGACAGGGACTTCTACGAGCAGTACTTC | CASSFRDRDFYEQYF
TRBJ2-1 | . | TRBV7-9 | . | TGTGCCACCCCGCGGGTGTCCGGGAACCTAAACAATGAGCAGTTCTTC | CATPRVSGNLNNEQFF
TRBJ1-2 | . | TRBV5-4 | . | TGTGCCAGCAGCGGTGGGTCGGGCCGGCAGGGGGGCTACACCTTC | CASSGGSGRQGGYTF
TRBJ2-7 | TRBD1 | TRBV28 | . | TGTGCCAGCAGTTTAGCACAGGGGCGCTACGAGCAGTACTTC | CASSLAQGRYEQYF
TRBJ2-5 | TRBD1 | TRBV30 | . | TGTGCCTGGAGCCCACAGGGGGCCCTCCAAGAGACCCAGTACTTC | CAWSPQGALQETQYF
TRBJ2-7 | TRBD1 | TRBV29-1 | . | TGCAGCGTGGCCGGGACAGGGGCCGAGCAGTACTTC | CSVAGTGAEQYF
TRBJ1-4 | . | TRBV4-3 | . | TGCGCCAGCAGCCAGGCTAGAGGGGGTGCTAATGAAAAACTGTTTTTT | CASSQARGGANEKLFF
TRBJ2-3 | TRBD2 | TRBV28 | . | TGTGCCAGCAGTTTAGAGCGGGGGGGCCTCAGCACAGATACGCAGTATTTT | CASSLERGGLSTDTQYF
TRBJ2-4 | . | TRBV2 | . | TGTGCCAGCAGTGGGCATCTAGCCAAAAACATTCAGTACTTC | CASSGHLAKNIQYF
TRBJ2-2 | . | TRBV27 | once | TGTGCCAGCAGTTTCGGATCCAACGGAGCGAACACCGGGGAGCTGTTTTTT | CASSFGSNGANTGELFF
TRBJ2-1 | . | TRBV25-1 | few | TGTGCCAGCAGTGAGGAGCCCGGGGGTGAGCAGTTCTTC | CASSEEPGGEQFF
TRBJ2-5 | . | TRBV27 | . | TGTGCCAGCAGTTTATCATCCGGGAGCCACCAAGAGACCCAGTACTTC | CASSLSSGSHQETQYF
TRBJ2-1 | TRBD2 | TRBV15 | . | TGTGCCACCAGCTCGGACAGGAGCGGGAGGACCATCGTTTCCTACAATGAGCAGTTCTTC | CATSSDRSGRTIVSYNEQFF
TRBJ1-1 | . | TRBV11-2 | . | TGTGCCAGCAGCTTAGTCGCCGTCAGAGTCAGGGGGAACACTGAAGCTTTCTTT | CASSLVAVRVRGNTEAFF
TRBJ2-2 | TRBD2 | TRBV27 | few | TGTGCCAGCAGTCCGGGACTAGCGGGAGAGGCCGGGGAGCTGTTTTTT | CASSPGLAGEAGELFF
TRBJ2-1 | . | TRBV2 | . | TGTGCCAGCAGTGAATTTGTCTTCTCCTACAATGAGCAGTTCTTC | CASSEFVFSYNEQFF
TRBJ1-1 | TRBD1 | TRBV20-1 | . | TGCAGTGCTAGGACAGGGGATAGGGCTTTCTTT | CSARTGDRAFF
TRBJ2-5 | . | TRBV4-1 | . | TGCGCCAGCAGCCAAGCTCGGGGAAGAGAGACCCAGTACTTC | CASSQARGRETQYF
TRBJ2-1 | . | TRBV2 | few | TGTGCCAGCAGTCTAGCTGATGAGCAGTTCTTC | CASSLADEQFF
TRBJ2-1 | TRBD1 | TRBV4-2 | . | TGTGCCAGCAGCCCCCGAGGGACAGGGGATGAGCAGTTCTTC | CASSPRGTGDEQFF
TRBJ1-2 | TRBD1 | TRBV6-1 | . | TGTGCCAGCAGTATAACGGGACAGGCAAACTATGGCTACACCTTC | CASSITGQANYGYTF
TRBJ2-5 | . | TRBV28 | . | TGTGCCAGCAGTTGGGCCCGGTCTGAGACCCAGTACTTC | CASSWARSETQYF
TRBJ2-3 | . | TRBV2 | . | TGTGCCAGGGCCATGGCCACAGATACGCAGTATTTT | CARAMATDTQYF
TRBJ2-1 | TRBD1 | TRBV25-1 | . | TGTGCCAGCAGTGATGACAGGGTGGGCTCCTACAATGAGCAGTTCTTC | CASSDDRVGSYNEQFF
TRBJ2-1 | TRBD2 | TRBV18 | . | TGTGCCAGCTCAAACCTTAGCGGGAAGGACTATGAGCAGTTCTTC | CASSNLSGKDYEQFF
TRBJ2-7 | TRBD2 | TRBV11-2 | . | TGTGCCAGCAGCCGGGGCAGGCGGGAGCGGACCTCCTACGAGCAGTACTTC | CASSRGRRERTSYEQYF
TRBJ1-2 | TRBD1 | TRBV30 | . | TGTGCCTGGGCAGACAGGGGGCGGCCTGGTGGCTACACCTTC | CAWADRGRPGGYTF
TRBJ2-1 | TRBD2 | TRBV18 | . | TGTGCCAGCTCAGCCGGGACTAGTGATGAGCAGTTCTTC | CASSAGTSDEQFF
TRBJ1-3 | . | TRBV28 | . | TGTGCCAGCACCAGAGCGGGGGGTGACGCTGGAAACACCATATATTTT | CASTRAGGDAGNTIYF
TRBJ2-5 | TRBD1 | TRBV11-2 | . | TGTGCCAGCAGCGCCCGGACAGGGGGAAAGGAGACCCAGTACTTC | CASSARTGGKETQYF
TRBJ2-2 | TRBD2 | TRBV13 | . | TGTGCCAGCAGCTTCTCTAGCGGGGGATTCACCGGGGAGCTGTTTTTT | CASSFSSGGFTGELFF
TRBJ2-5 | TRBD1 | TRBV11-3 | once | TGTGCCAGCAGCTACGGACAGGGGGCGATCCAAGAGACCCAGTACTTC | CASSYGQGAIQETQYF
TRBJ2-6 | . | TRBV7-9 | . | TGTGCCAGCCCCCGGACAGATCGGACTGGGGCCAACGTCCTGACTTTC | CASPRTDRTGANVLTF
TRBJ1-2 | TRBD1 | TRBV6-1 | . | TGTGCCAGCAGTGAAGCAGGGACAGCGATTAACTATGGCTACACCTTC | CASSEAGTAINYGYTF
TRBJ1-2 | . | TRBV14 | . | TGTGCCAGCAAGGGGCCTTCCTATGGCTACACCTTC | CASKGPSYGYTF
TRBJ2-7 | . | TRBV19 | . | TGTGCCAGTAGGGGCAGACTAGGATCCTTTAGTGAGCAGTACTTC | CASRGRLGSFSEQYF
TRBJ1-5 | . | TRBV11-3 | . | TGTGCCAGCAGCCCACGGACACCCTATAGCAATCAGCCCCAGCATTTT | CASSPRTPYSNQPQHF